This T cell receptor (beta chain) was captured by sequencing in a study of cytomegalovirus exposure and HLA in healthy donors. On this clone itself: What it binds is unknown.

Researchers ran the PCR with 60 Vbeta and 13 Jbeta primers. The data were produced by immunoSEQ multiplex PCR, yet TCRdb's version contains in-frame clones alone and is incomplete. This table has fewer than 250,000 clones, about 75% appearing once. The CDR3 is 18 amino acids. In germline, CDR1 is MGHDK, CDR2 SYGVNS. Study-level findings and limits: There was a cluster of highly shared sequence variants that was likely a sequencing artifact.

The sample comprised PBMCs. This chain uses TRBV25-1 with TRBJ2-5; TRBD1 matches at 11 bases. The J call could be wrong; TRBJ2-7 is a better fit for the DNA end. This sequence originates from a male donor in good health and CMV-seronegative. The CDR3 region is CASSHPPPGQGVSYEQYF. Written as DNA, the CDR3 is TGTGCCAGCAGTCACCCGCCTCCGGGACAGGGGGTCTCCTACGAGCAGTACTTC.